This T cell receptor beta chain was recorded in a study of blood T cell repertoires in COVID-19. This clone was recorded a few times. In the authors' workflow: Estimation of nucleated cell counts relied on the amplification of reference gene primers. The assay was immunoSEQ multiplex PCR, and TCRdb's table has in-frame clones only and misses some. That table supplies the V and J calls and clone size; D and trimming were determined from the DNA. In the table there are a few hundred thousand clones, around three quarters of which are singletons. The CDR3 has 14 residues. Trimming at V came to 5 bases and at J to 4 bases, leaving 7 bases not matched to a gene. Germline assignment: CDR1 MNHEY and CDR2 SVGAGI.

The source of this sequence is a woman of 80 years or more with acute or convalescent COVID-19. The V gene is TRBV6-5, the J gene TRBJ1-2; 7 bases match TRBD1. The sequenced sample consisted of peripheral blood. CDR3: CASSQRDRSYGYTF. The CDR3 DNA reads TGTGCCAGCAGTCAGAGGGACAGAAGCTATGGCTACACCTTC.